This TCR beta chain originates from a study of T cells in localized non-small cell lung cancer. As regards this clone: Its matching antigen is unknown.

The study's findings and limits: There was an association of higher blood T cell density with longer overall survival. One tumor region alone was sequenced, and heterogeneity therefore remains possible. A median of approximately 57 clones ranked among the top 100 in tumor appeared in adjacent lung. T cell clonality was highest in uninvolved adjacent lung, above tumor.

The CDR3 has 14 amino acids. V trimming: 0 bases; J trimming: 9 bases; junction bases outside the gene matches: 7. Per the germline V gene, CDR1 is LNHNV and CDR2 is YYDKDF (reference sequence). The repertoire was sequenced with immunoSEQ multiplex PCR; TCRdb's copy has only in-frame clones and lacks some. The sample shows tens of thousands of clones, roughly 85% of them seen only once. The V and J genes are TRBV15 and TRBJ1-1; the match to TRBD1 covers 7 bases. Sequenced material: peripheral blood, taken before any cancer treatment. The origin of this receptor is a woman aged 35-75 years with stage I lung adenocarcinoma. CDR3 in amino acids: CATSRDQRGQKAFF. CDR3 nucleotide sequence: TGTGCCACCAGCAGAGATCAGAGGGGGCAAAAAGCTTTCTTT.